Listed here is a single T cell receptor beta chain. This specimen comes from a study of T cell responses to AZD1222 COVID-19 vaccine. Between the trimmed V and J ends, which lost 4 bases and 3 bases, there was a span of 9 bases. The CDR3 runs 13 residues. Germline assignment: CDR1 SGHTA and CDR2 FQGNSA. Method: immunoSEQ multiplex PCR; TCRdb's copy keeps in-frame clones and lacks some. The sample carries some 80,000 clones, 90% recorded once. V usage is TRBV7-2 and J usage is TRBJ1-1, with D possibly TRBD1 on 5 matching bases. The clonotype comes from an adult who received the AZD1222 COVID-19 vaccine. The input for sequencing was peripheral blood, taken 28 days after the second AZD1222 dose. The CDR3 DNA is TGTGCCAGCAGCTCTCAGGGTGACACTGAAGCTTTCTTT. This sequence encodes CASSSQGDTEAFF.